The T cell receptor (beta chain) under discussion was sequenced for a study of shared clonotypes between healthy human individuals. The table came from immunoSEQ multiplex PCR; TCRdb's copy has only in-frame clones and leaves some out. The data hold some 1 million clones, with under 80% observed a single time. Germline V gene lookup returns CDR1 SGHTA and CDR2 FQGNSA. There are 14 residues in the CDR3. The V segment lost 6 bases and the J segment 5 bases; nucleotides outside the gene matches: 9. The sequenced sample was memory CD4+ T cells sorted from blood. Subset meaning: CD45RA-negative fraction. The source is a man aged 18 to 29 in good health. V usage is TRBV7-2 and J usage is TRBJ2-7; 8 bases agree with TRBD1. In nucleotides, the CDR3 is TGTGCCAGCAGTGAATGGCAGGGGGCCCACGAGCAGTACTTC. The encoded protein is CASSEWQGAHEQYF.